This T cell receptor (beta chain) was profiled in a study of shared clonotypes between healthy human individuals. Whole-study findings and limits: Represented diversity, genetic and exposure-history alike, was limited by few donors.

On this clone: Its target is not known.

An even split of each subset's genomic DNA across several immunoSEQ plates was performed. The repertoire was sequenced with immunoSEQ multiplex PCR; TCRdb's copy has only in-frame clones and lacks some. In the table there are more than 2,000,000 clones, around 90% of which are singletons. The V and J ends lost 4 bases and 0 bases respectively, with 10 bases between them. CDR3 length: 15 residues. The V gene's germline CDR1 is MGHRA and CDR2 YSYEKL. This sequence joins TRBV4-1 and TRBJ2-4; possibly TRBD1 for D (6 bases). Sequencing was done on a sample of naive CD4+ T cells sorted from blood. The subset denotes: CD45RA+ positively selected. This clonotype was sampled from a man between 18 and 35 years old in good health. CDR3 nucleotide sequence: TGCGCCAGCAGCCCTCAGGGGATAGCCAAAAACATTCAGTACTTC. It codes for CASSPQGIAKNIQYF.